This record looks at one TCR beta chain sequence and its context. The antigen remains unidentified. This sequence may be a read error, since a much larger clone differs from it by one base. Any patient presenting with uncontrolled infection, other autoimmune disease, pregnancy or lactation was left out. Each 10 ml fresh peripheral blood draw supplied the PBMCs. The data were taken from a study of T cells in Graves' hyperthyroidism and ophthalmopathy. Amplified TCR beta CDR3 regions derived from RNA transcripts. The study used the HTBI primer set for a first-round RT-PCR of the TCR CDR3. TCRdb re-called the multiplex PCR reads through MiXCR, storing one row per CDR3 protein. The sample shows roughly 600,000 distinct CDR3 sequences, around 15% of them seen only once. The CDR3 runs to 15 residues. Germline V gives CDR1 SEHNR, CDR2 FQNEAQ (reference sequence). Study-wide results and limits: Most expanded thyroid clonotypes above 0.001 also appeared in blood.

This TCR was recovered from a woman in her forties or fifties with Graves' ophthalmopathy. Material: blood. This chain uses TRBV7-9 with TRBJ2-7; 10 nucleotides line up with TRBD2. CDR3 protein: CVSSLVSGRINEQYF. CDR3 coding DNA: TGTGTCAGCAGCTTAGTTAGCGGGAGGATCAACGAGCAGTACTTC.